A single sample gave rise to the 9 T cell receptor beta chains below, sequenced in a study of T cells and Merkel cell carcinoma outcomes. Libraries were prepared by immunoSEQ multiplex PCR; TCRdb keeps only in-frame clonotypes and omits some of them. The sample yields some 3,600 clones, 85% to 95% seen once. The material sequenced was tumor tissue from Merkel cell carcinoma. The receptors were sampled from a human donor with Merkel cell carcinoma.

The V and J genes are TRBV6-5 and TRBJ1-4; the match to TRBD1 covers 9 bases. The V gene's germline CDR1 is MNHEY and CDR2 SVGAGI. The ends lost 4 bases at V and 9 bases at J; junction bases unmatched: 6. CDR3 length: 14 amino acids. DNA for the CDR3: TGTGCCAGCAGTTGGGACAGGGAGGGGAAAAAACTGTTTTTT. Residues: CASSWDREGKKLFF.

V is TRBV29-1 and J is TRBJ2-7; tentatively, D is TRBD1 or TRBD2 (6 bases each). The CDR3 has 12 amino acids. V dropped 3 bases and J dropped 7 bases, with 13 bases sitting between them. The V gene's germline CDR1 is SQVTM and CDR2 ANQGSEA. The CDR3, as DNA: TGCAGCGTTGATTGGGGGGCGGGAGAGCAGTACTTC. Translating gives CSVDWGAGEQYF.

The genes are TRBV29-1 and TRBJ2-5; the D gene is possibly TRBD1 (6 bases). The CDR3 contains 13 residues. V was clipped by 6 bases and J by 0 bases, with 11 bases between them. Germline assignment: CDR1 SQVTM and CDR2 ANQGSEA. CDR3 in amino acids: CSVVGQYQETQYF. CDR3 coding DNA: TGCAGCGTCGTAGGACAGTACCAAGAGACCCAGTACTTC.

This rearrangement joins TRBV5-1 to TRBJ2-7, with a weak D call TRBD2 (5 bases). V was cut by 4 bases and J by 2 bases, with 16 bases left in between. The CDR3 is made up of 15 amino acids. Germline-derived CDR1 and CDR2 are SGHRS and YFSETQ. The CDR3 is CASSEGPYQAYEQYF. CDR3 nucleotides: TGCGCCAGCAGCGAGGGCCCTTACCAAGCCTACGAGCAGTACTTC. Based on the CDR3 plus reference TRBV5-1 and TRBJ2-7, the full variable domain is KAGVTQTPRYLIKTRGQQVTLSCSPISGHRSVSWYQQTPGQGLQFLFEYFSETQRNKGNFPGRFSGRQFSNSRSEMNVSTLELGDSALYLCASSEGPYQAYEQYFGPGTRLTVT.

The CDR3 is CASSLAIREGETQYF. The CDR3 coding sequence is TGCGCCAGCAGCTTGGCGATCAGGGAAGGAGAGACCCAGTACTTC. V and J are TRBV5-1 and TRBJ2-5, with a weak D call TRBD1 (5 bases). Per the germline V gene, CDR1 is SGHRS and CDR2 is YFSETQ. This CDR3 has 15 amino acids. V was shortened by 0 bases and J by 4 bases, with 13 bases between the two germline ends.

This clone appeared a single time. This sequence joins TRBV9 and TRBJ2-1; 9 nucleotides match TRBD2. The CDR3 consists of 14 residues. Germline assignment: CDR1 SGDLS and CDR2 YYNGEE. V was clipped by 0 bases and J by 10 bases; unmatched bases: 5. CDR3 amino acids: CASSVEVTSGEQFF. Written as DNA, the CDR3 is TGTGCCAGCAGCGTAGAGGTGACTAGCGGAGAGCAGTTCTTC. Full variable domain (missing parts from reference TRBV9 and TRBJ2-1): DSGVTQTPKHLITATGQRVTLRCSPRSGDLSVYWYQQSLDQGLQFLIQYYNGEERAKGNILERFSAQQFPDLHSELNLSSLELGDSALYFCASSVEVTSGEQFFGPGTRLTVL.

The V gene is TRBV27, the J gene TRBJ2-7, with TRBD1 matching over 9 bases. The CDR3 spans 17 residues. CDR1 and CDR2 (germline): MNHEY, SMNVEV (reference sequence). Unmatched junction bases numbered 9, after V lost 3 bases and J lost 0 bases. CDR3 nucleotides: TGTGCCAGCAGTTTCGCGCCCCCGGACAGGGGCTCCTACGAGCAGTACTTC. Translated, it gives CASSFAPPDRGSYEQYF.

This chain uses TRBV28 with TRBJ2-1; 10 bases match TRBD2. Germline loops: CDR1 MDHEN, CDR2 SYDVKM. CDR3 length: 15 amino acids. Trimming at V came to 5 bases and at J to 4 bases, leaving 5 bases not matched to a gene. The CDR3 nucleotides read TGTGCCAGCAGTGAAGGACTAGCGGATTACAATGAGCAGTTCTTC. Its protein is CASSEGLADYNEQFF.

The chain's CDR3 is CASSQEGFGASYEQYF. CDR3 DNA sequence: TGCGCCAGCAGCCAAGAAGGCTTTGGGGCCTCGTACGAGCAGTACTTC. The V call is TRBV4-1, the J call TRBJ2-7; D is perhaps TRBD1 (5 bases). V dropped 0 bases and J dropped 4 bases, with 16 bases sitting between them. Germline CDR1 MGHRA, CDR2 YSYEKL. CDR3 length equals 16 residues.